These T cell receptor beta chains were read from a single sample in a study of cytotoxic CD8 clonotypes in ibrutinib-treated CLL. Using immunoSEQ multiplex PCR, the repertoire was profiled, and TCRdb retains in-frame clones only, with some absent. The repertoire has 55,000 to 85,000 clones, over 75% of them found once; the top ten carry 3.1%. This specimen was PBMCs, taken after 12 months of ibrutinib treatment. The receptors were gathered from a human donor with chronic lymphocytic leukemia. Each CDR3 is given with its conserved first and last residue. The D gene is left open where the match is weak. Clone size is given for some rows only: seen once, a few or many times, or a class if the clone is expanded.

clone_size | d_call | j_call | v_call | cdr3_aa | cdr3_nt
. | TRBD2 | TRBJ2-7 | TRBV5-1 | CASSLGLAGVWEQYF | TGCGCCAGCAGCCTGGGACTAGCGGGAGTGTGGGAGCAGTACTTC
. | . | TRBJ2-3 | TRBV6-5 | CASSYQGSLGTDTQYF | TGTGCCAGCAGTTACCAGGGTAGCTTGGGCACAGATACGCAGTATTTT
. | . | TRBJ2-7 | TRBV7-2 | CASSLSYLAGDFRYEQYF | TGTGCCAGCAGCTTATCCTACCTAGCCGGGGATTTTCGCTACGAGCAGTACTTC
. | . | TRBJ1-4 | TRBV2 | CASSEAPGLGEKLFF | TGTGCCAGCAGTGAAGCGCCGGGGTTGGGTGAAAAACTGTTTTTT
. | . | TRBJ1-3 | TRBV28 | CASTVTLISGNTIYF | TGTGCCAGCACGGTTACCCTAATCTCTGGAAACACCATATATTTT
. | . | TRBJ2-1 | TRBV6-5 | CASSHGTSYNEQFF | TGTGCCAGCAGCCACGGGACTTCCTACAATGAGCAGTTCTTC
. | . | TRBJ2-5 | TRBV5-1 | CASSLFSLLERETQYF | TGCGCCAGCAGCTTGTTTTCCCTGTTGGAGAGAGAGACCCAGTACTTC
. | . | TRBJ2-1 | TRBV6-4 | CASSDSMLWSRSSESNEQFF | TGTGCCAGCAGTGACTCGATGTTATGGTCGAGGTCCTCCGAAAGCAATGAGCAGTTCTTC
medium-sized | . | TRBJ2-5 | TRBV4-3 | CASSQVPGAGETQYF | TGCGCCAGCAGCCAAGTCCCGGGGGCGGGAGAGACCCAGTACTTC
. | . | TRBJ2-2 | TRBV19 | CASSIVGPPNTGELFF | TGTGCCAGTAGTATAGTCGGGCCGCCGAACACCGGGGAGCTGTTTTTT
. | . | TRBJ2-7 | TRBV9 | CASSFGSHGAYEQYF | TGTGCCAGCAGCTTCGGTAGCCACGGTGCCTACGAGCAGTACTTC
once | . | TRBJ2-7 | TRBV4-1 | CASSQDGTRLKQYF | TGCGCCAGCAGCCAAGACGGGACCAGGCTCAAGCAGTACTTC
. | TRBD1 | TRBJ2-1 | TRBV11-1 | CASSSSTGIPFNEQFF | TGTGCCAGCAGCTCGTCGACAGGGATTCCCTTCAATGAGCAGTTCTTC
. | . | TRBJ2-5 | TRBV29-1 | CSVEDPPPAAETQYF | TGCAGCGTTGAAGATCCCCCCCCAGCCGCCGAGACCCAGTACTTC
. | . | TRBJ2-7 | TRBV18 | CASSHRDEQYF | TGTGCCAGCTCACACAGGGACGAGCAGTACTTC
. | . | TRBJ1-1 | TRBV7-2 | CASSLLPRLNTEAFF | TGTGCCAGCAGCCTCCTCCCCCGCTTGAACACTGAAGCTTTCTTT
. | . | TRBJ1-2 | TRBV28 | CASRFSVDGGGYTF | TGTGCCAGCAGGTTCTCAGTCGACGGGGGTGGCTACACCTTC
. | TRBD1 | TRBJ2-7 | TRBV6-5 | CASSLRQGGEQYF | TGTGCCAGCAGCCTCCGACAGGGTGGGGAGCAGTACTTC
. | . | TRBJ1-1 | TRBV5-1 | CASSLRGNTEAFF | TGCGCCAGCAGCTTGAGAGGGAACACTGAAGCTTTCTTT
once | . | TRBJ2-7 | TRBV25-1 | CASSDSYEQYF | TGTGCCAGCAGTGATTCCTACGAGCAGTACTTC
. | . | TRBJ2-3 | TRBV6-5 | CASSYQGERDTQYF | TGTGCCAGCAGTTACCAGGGAGAGAGAGATACGCAGTATTTT
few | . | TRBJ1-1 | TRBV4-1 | CASSQGANTEAFF | TGCGCCAGCAGCCAGGGGGCGAACACTGAAGCTTTCTTT
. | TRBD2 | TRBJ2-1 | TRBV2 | CASSSVVSGSASYNEQFF | TGTGCCAGCAGCTCGGTGGTAAGCGGGAGTGCGTCCTACAATGAGCAGTTCTTC
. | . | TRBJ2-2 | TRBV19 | CASRAAGELFF | TGTGCCAGTCGTGCGGCCGGGGAGCTGTTTTTT
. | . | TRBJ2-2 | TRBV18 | CASSPTSGTGELFF | TGTGCCAGCTCACCCACCAGTGGCACCGGGGAGCTGTTTTTT
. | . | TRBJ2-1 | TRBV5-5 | CASSLYDNEQFF | TGTGCCAGCAGCTTGTATGACAATGAGCAGTTCTTC
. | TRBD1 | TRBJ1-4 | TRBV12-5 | CASGLGTGDSEKLFF | TGTGCTAGTGGTTTGGGGACAGGGGATAGCGAAAAACTGTTTTTT
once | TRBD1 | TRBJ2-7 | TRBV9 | CASWGPMMDRDRVYYEQYF | TGTGCCAGCTGGGGCCCTATGATGGACCGGGACAGGGTCTATTACGAGCAGTACTTC
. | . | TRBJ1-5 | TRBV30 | CAWSESGFNQPQHF | TGTGCCTGGAGTGAGTCAGGGTTCAATCAGCCCCAGCATTTT
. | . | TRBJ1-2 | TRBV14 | CASSQEIRTATNYGYTF | TGTGCCAGCAGCCAAGAGATTCGGACAGCAACTAACTATGGCTACACCTTC
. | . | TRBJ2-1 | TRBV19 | CASSPQSLNTYNEQFF | TGTGCCAGTAGTCCTCAGTCCCTCAACACCTACAATGAGCAGTTCTTC
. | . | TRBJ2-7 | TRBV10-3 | CAISEIAQAYEQYF | TGTGCCATCAGTGAAATTGCTCAAGCCTACGAGCAGTACTTC
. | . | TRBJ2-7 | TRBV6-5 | CASSYSPGRTYEQYF | TGTGCCAGCAGTTACTCGCCTGGACGCACCTACGAGCAGTACTTC
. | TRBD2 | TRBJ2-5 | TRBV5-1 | CASSLYSSRAGGLETQYF | TGCGCCAGCAGCTTGTATTCATCTCGGGCGGGAGGGCTAGAGACCCAGTACTTC
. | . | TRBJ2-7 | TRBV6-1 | CASSDSAGWRQYF | TGTGCCAGCAGCGACTCGGCCGGGTGGCGACAGTACTTC
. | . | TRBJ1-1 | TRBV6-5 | CASSSGRMNTEAFF | TGTGCCAGCAGTTCGGGACGGATGAACACTGAAGCTTTCTTT
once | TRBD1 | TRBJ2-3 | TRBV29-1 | CSAGQGQGDTQYF | TGCAGCGCCGGACAGGGGCAGGGTGATACGCAGTATTTT
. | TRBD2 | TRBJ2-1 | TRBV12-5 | CASGRGGDEQFF | TGTGCTAGTGGCCGGGGGGGCGATGAGCAGTTCTTC
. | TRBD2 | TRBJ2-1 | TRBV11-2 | CASGETSGFYNEQFF | TGTGCCAGCGGCGAGACTAGCGGGTTTTACAATGAGCAGTTCTTC
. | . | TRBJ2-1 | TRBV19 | CASSSSVNEQFF | TGTGCCAGTAGTTCGAGCGTAAATGAGCAGTTCTTC
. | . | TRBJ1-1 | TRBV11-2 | CASSLGVGAFF | TGTGCCAGCAGCTTGGGGGTGGGGGCTTTCTTT
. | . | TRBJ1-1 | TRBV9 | CASSTRTATHTEAFF | TGTGCCAGCAGCACCCGGACAGCAACCCACACTGAAGCTTTCTTT
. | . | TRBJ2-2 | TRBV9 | CASSVGPTGLGTGELFF | TGTGCCAGCAGCGTAGGACCCACAGGGTTAGGCACCGGGGAGCTGTTTTTT
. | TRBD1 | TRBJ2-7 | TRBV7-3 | CASSPGTGVEQYF | TGTGCCAGCAGCCCCGGGACAGGGGTCGAGCAGTACTTC
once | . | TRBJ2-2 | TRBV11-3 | CASSLGVAGGELFF | TGTGCCAGCAGCTTGGGAGTTGCGGGCGGGGAGCTGTTTTTT
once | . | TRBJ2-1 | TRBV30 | CAWSHGDYNEQFF | TGTGCCTGGAGTCATGGCGACTACAATGAGCAGTTCTTC
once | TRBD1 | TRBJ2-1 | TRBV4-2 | CASSRPRDRDTGEQFF | TGTGCCAGCAGCCGACCCCGGGACAGGGATACCGGTGAGCAGTTCTTC
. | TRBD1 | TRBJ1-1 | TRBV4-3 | CASSAQDRGGTEAFF | TGCGCCAGCAGCGCACAAGACAGGGGTGGCACTGAAGCTTTCTTT
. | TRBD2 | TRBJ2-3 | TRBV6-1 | CASSEQLAGVTDTQYF | TGTGCCAGCAGTGAACAACTAGCGGGGGTCACAGATACGCAGTATTTT
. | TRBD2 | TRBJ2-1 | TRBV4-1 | CASSQVTSGGANEQFF | TGCGCCAGCAGCCAAGTGACCAGCGGGGGCGCGAATGAGCAGTTCTTC
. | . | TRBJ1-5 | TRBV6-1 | CASSRVSNQPQHF | TGTGCCAGCAGTAGGGTTAGCAATCAGCCCCAGCATTTT
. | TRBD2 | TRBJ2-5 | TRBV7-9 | CASSLASSGSSDF | TGTGCCAGCAGCTTAGCGTCTAGCGGGAGCTCGGACTTC
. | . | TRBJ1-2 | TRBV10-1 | CASSETPGTNNYGYTF | TGCGCCAGCAGTGAGACCCCCGGGACCAATAACTATGGCTACACCTTC
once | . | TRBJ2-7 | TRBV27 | CASSPIGGSRSISYEQYF | TGTGCCAGCAGTCCCATAGGGGGTTCTAGATCGATCTCCTACGAGCAGTACTTC
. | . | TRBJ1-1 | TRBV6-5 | CASSYSRLQNTEAFF | TGTGCCAGCAGTTACTCTCGGTTACAGAACACTGAAGCTTTCTTT
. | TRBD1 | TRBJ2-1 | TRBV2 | CAIRNRGLIGEQFF | TGTGCCATCCGGAACAGGGGGCTCATTGGTGAGCAGTTCTTC
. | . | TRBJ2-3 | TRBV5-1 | CASSWDWGTQYF | TGCGCCAGCAGCTGGGACTGGGGAACGCAGTATTTT